A single sample gave rise to the 27 T cell receptor beta chains below, sequenced in a study of shared clonotypes between healthy human individuals. The data were produced by immunoSEQ multiplex PCR, yet TCRdb's version contains in-frame clones alone and is incomplete. The repertoire has 950,000 to 1,300,000 clones, roughly 75% of them found once; the top ten carry approximately 1.5%. The specimen sequenced was memory CD4+ T cells sorted from blood. Subset: CD45RA-negative fraction. Receptors originate from a young man in good health.

The rearrangement joins TRBV5-4 to TRBJ1-1; 7 bases line up with TRBD1. Germline CDR1 is SGHNT and CDR2 is YYREEE (reference sequence). Trimming cost V 1 base and J 10 bases; bases outside gene matches: 13. CDR3 length equals 15 residues. CDR3 sequence (DNA): TGTGCCAGCAGCTTGCCGGCAGGGGACCAGGGGGGAGCTTTCTTT. This sequence encodes CASSLPAGDQGGAFF.

This clone came up a few times. CDR3 nucleotide sequence: TGTGCCTGGAGCGACATCGGCGTTTGGGGGCGATCGACAGATACGCAGTATTTT. This codes for CAWSDIGVWGRSTDTQYF. This rearrangement joins TRBV30 to TRBJ2-3; D possibly corresponds to TRBD1 (6 bases). The V end was cut by 3 bases, the J end by 3 bases, with 25 bases between. The CDR3 covers 18 residues. The germline CDR1 and CDR2 sequences are GTSNPN and SVGIG (reference sequence).

As regards this clone: This sample includes further DNA sequences coding for the same CDR3. V and J are TRBV5-1 and TRBJ2-6; 9 nucleotides match TRBD1. The CDR3 length is 16 residues. Germline CDR1 and CDR2: SGHRS and YFSETQ. The V segment lost 1 base and the J segment 3 bases; nucleotides outside the gene matches: 2. The CDR3 protein is CASSLTGGSGANVLTF. DNA of the CDR3: TGCGCCAGCAGCTTGACAGGGGGCAGTGGGGCCAACGTCCTGACTTTC. Full variable domain (outside the CDR3, taken from reference TRBV5-1 and TRBJ2-6): KAGVTQTPRYLIKTRGQQVTLSCSPISGHRSVSWYQQTPGQGLQFLFEYFSETQRNKGNFPGRFSGRQFSNSRSEMNVSTLELGDSALYLCASSLTGGSGANVLTFGAGSRLTVL.

The chain couples TRBV5-1 to TRBJ2-5, with 14 bases that match TRBD2. CDR3 size: 18 residues. Germline CDR1 is SGHRS and CDR2 is YFSETQ. V was pared by 2 bases and J by 4 bases, with 10 bases of the junction left unmatched. In DNA, the CDR3 is TGCGCCAGCAGCTTAGGACTAGCGGGAGGATGGGGAGGAGAGACCCAGTACTTC. It is translated as CASSLGLAGGWGGETQYF.

The rearrangement joins TRBV18 to TRBJ2-5; the D is unclear. V was trimmed by 1 base and J by 2 bases, leaving 8 bases between them. This CDR3 is built from 14 residues. In germline, CDR1 is KGHSH, CDR2 LQKENI. This CDR3 is CASSPRTLQETQYF. Written as DNA, the CDR3 is TGTGCCAGCTCACCACGAACACTTCAAGAGACCCAGTACTTC.

This clone was picked up a small number of times. The chain links TRBV10-3 to TRBJ2-7; 11 bases agree with TRBD2. The CDR3 consists of 15 residues. The germline gives CDR1 ENHRY, CDR2 SYGVKD. The junction had 11 bases not matched to a gene; V was cut back by 7 bases and J by 6 bases. The CDR3 DNA sequence: TGTGCCATCACAGGGACTAGCGGTTCTTCGGGCGAGCAGTACTTC. This translates into CAITGTSGSSGEQYF.

This clone was seen a few times. The chain links TRBV7-3 to TRBJ2-5, with TRBD1 matching over 9 bases. V dropped 5 bases and J dropped 2; count of bases not matched to a gene: 12. The CDR3 covers 17 residues. CDR1 SGHTA and CDR2 FQGTGA come from the germline V gene. CDR3: CASSTQGGQGPQETQYF. The CDR3 coding sequence is TGTGCCAGCAGCACCCAAGGGGGACAGGGACCACAAGAGACCCAGTACTTC. The full variable domain, completed using reference TRBV7-3 and TRBJ2-5, is GAGVSQTPSNKVTEKGKYVELRCDPISGHTALYWYRQSLGQGPEFLIYFQGTGAADDSGLPNDRFFAVRPEGSVSTLKIQRTERGDSAVYLCASSTQGGQGPQETQYFGPGTRLLVL.

This clone was observed once. V usage is TRBV15 and J usage is TRBJ1-4; a weak D match, TRBD1 (5 bases). This CDR3 has 16 residues. Germline V gene data show CDR1 as LNHNV and CDR2 as YYDKDF (reference sequence). V dropped 1 base and J dropped 2 bases, with 11 bases sitting between them. In DNA, the CDR3 is TGTGCCACCAGCAGAGCTGGGGGGGGGACTAATGAAAAACTGTTTTTT. Amino acid sequence: CATSRAGGGTNEKLFF.

V gene TRBV5-1 combines with J gene TRBJ2-7; 9 bases fit TRBD1. Losses at the gene ends were 0 bases for V and 6 bases for J; bases not matched to a gene: 10. The CDR3 is 16 residues long. CDR1 and CDR2 from the germline V gene are SGHRS and YFSETQ. CDR3 sequence: CASSLAGGQGGREQYF. CDR3 DNA sequence: TGCGCCAGCAGCTTGGCCGGGGGACAGGGCGGTCGCGAGCAGTACTTC.

This clone was picked up a small number of times. Given a much more abundant clone one base away, this may be a read error. The identical CDR3 is also encoded by other nucleotide sequences in the sample. The V and J genes are TRBV28 and TRBJ2-7; D not certain. This CDR3 contains 12 residues. The V gene's germline CDR1 is MDHEN and CDR2 SYDVKM. V gave up 5 bases and J gave up 2 bases, with 7 bases separating them. CDR3 amino acids: CASSPPAYEQYF. CDR3 coding DNA: TGTGCCAGCAGTCCTCCAGCCTACGAGCAGTACTTC.

The gene calls are TRBV6-1 and TRBJ1-2, with 9 bases that match TRBD1. Germline trimming cut 6 bases from V and 2 bases from J; bases unmatched to any gene: 10. The germline V gene has CDR1 MNHNS and CDR2 SASEGT. CDR3 length: 16 residues. The chain's CDR3 is CASSERRTGENYGYTF. DNA of the CDR3: TGTGCCAGCAGCGAACGGAGGACAGGGGAAAACTATGGCTACACCTTC.

The chain employs TRBV23-1 and TRBJ2-3; a possible D gene is TRBD2 (5 bases). TRBV23-1 is treated as an ORF (open reading frame) with a function not yet certain. V was trimmed by 11 bases and J by 1 base, leaving 10 bases between them. The CDR3 is 12 amino acids. CDR3 DNA sequence: TGCGCCGGGAGTGGAGGCACAGATACGCAGTATTTT. Translating gives CAGSGGTDTQYF.

The CDR3 spells CASSKAGQGNTDTQYF. The CDR3 DNA reads TGTGCCAGCAGCAAGGCCGGGCAAGGGAACACAGATACGCAGTATTTT. V usage is TRBV11-3 and J usage is TRBJ2-3; the D is unclear. The V gene's germline CDR1 is SGHNT and CDR2 YENEEA. The V and J ends lost 5 bases and 2 bases respectively, with 17 bases between them. This CDR3 comprises 16 residues.

J is TRBJ1-2 and V is TRBV5-6; D remains unclear. CDR3 size: 12 residues. V lost 2 bases and J 8 bases, leaving 10 bases between the germline ends. In germline, CDR1 is SGHDT, CDR2 YYEEEE. This chain's CDR3 is CASSLAGIGYTF. For the CDR3, the DNA is TGTGCCAGCAGCTTAGCTGGCATCGGCTACACCTTC.

The CDR3 nucleotides read TGTGCCAGCAGCAACCTGGGGCCTCATCTTACCTACGAGCAGTACTTC. Translated, it gives CASSNLGPHLTYEQYF. The chain has TRBV21-1 and TRBJ2-7; no DNA check was done on the table's D call, TRBD1. TRBV21-1 is described as a pseudogene. This CDR3 is built from 16 residues.

This chain uses TRBV4-1 with TRBJ2-7; 7 bases align to TRBD1. CDR1 and CDR2 (germline): MGHRA, YSYEKL. The length of the CDR3 is 14 residues. The J segment lost 3 bases and the V segment lost 4 bases, leaving 6 bases of the junction unmatched. CDR3 in amino acids: CASSPGRGFYEQYF. The CDR3 region has the DNA TGCGCCAGCAGCCCCGGCAGGGGGTTCTACGAGCAGTACTTC.

Regarding this clone: This same CDR3 is encoded by further DNA sequences in the sample. This chain joins TRBV4-3 and TRBJ1-2, with 7 bases matching TRBD1. J lost 5 bases, V lost 0 bases, and 3 bases had no gene match. From germline, CDR1 is LGHNA and CDR2 YSLEER. The CDR3 is 14 amino acids. The CDR3 nucleotides are TGCGCCAGCAGCCAAGACAGGGGGGGATATGGCTACACCTTC. This gives the protein CASSQDRGGYGYTF.

V and J are TRBV19 and TRBJ2-4; 7 positions match TRBD1. The germline V gene has CDR1 LNHDA and CDR2 SQIVND (reference sequence). With V trimmed by 10 bases and J by 0 bases, 12 bases remained unmatched. The CDR3 runs 16 residues. This CDR3 reads CATTGQRSLAKNIQYF. DNA of the CDR3: TGTGCCACTACGGGACAGAGATCGTTAGCCAAAAACATTCAGTACTTC.

This clone was seen a few times. V and J are TRBV30 and TRBJ1-1, with D perhaps TRBD1 (6 bases). The CDR3 has 13 amino acids. The V and J ends lost 4 bases and 1 base respectively, with 10 bases between them. Germline CDR1 reads GTSNPN; CDR2 reads SVGIG (reference sequence). DNA for the CDR3: TGTGCCTGGAATCGGGACAAGAACACTGAAGCTTTCTTT. Its protein product is CAWNRDKNTEAFF.

V and J are TRBV30 and TRBJ2-2; D may be TRBD1 or TRBD2 (5 bases each). CDR3 length equals 13 residues. Germline V lookup: CDR1 GTSNPN, CDR2 SVGIG (reference sequence). The V end lost 5 bases, the J end lost 2 bases, and 9 bases lay between the germline ends. The DNA of the CDR3 is TGTGCCTGGGGGGGATTTAACACCGGGGAGCTGTTTTTT. Translating gives CAWGGFNTGELFF.

The chain couples TRBV7-2 to TRBJ2-5, with D possibly matching TRBD2 (5 bases). V was shortened by 5 bases and J by 0 bases, with 10 bases between the two germline ends. CDR3 length: 14 residues. Germline CDR1 SGHTA, CDR2 FQGNSA. CDR3 in DNA: TGTGCCAGCAGCGTAGGGAGCAACCAAGAGACCCAGTACTTC. This gives the protein CASSVGSNQETQYF.

The chain employs TRBV6-6 and TRBJ1-2; D gene unclear. The CDR3 loop spans 14 amino acids. Trimming shortened V by 2 bases and J by 1 base, and 8 bases separated the two germline ends. Per the germline V gene, CDR1 is MNHNY and CDR2 is SVGAGI (reference sequence). The CDR3 spells CASSYGAFNYGYTF. Here the CDR3 DNA reads TGTGCCAGCAGTTACGGTGCTTTTAACTATGGCTACACCTTC.

J is TRBJ2-4 and V is TRBV27, with TRBD1 matching 9 bases. CDR1 is MNHEY and CDR2 is SMNVEV in the germline V gene (reference sequence). V gave up 5 bases and J gave up 7 bases; unmatched junction bases: 12. This CDR3 comprises 16 residues. CDR3 bases: TGTGCCAGCAGTCCAGACAGGGGGACGTACCCGAACATTCAGTACTTC. It translates to CASSPDRGTYPNIQYF.

The chain has TRBV27 and TRBJ2-7, with 7 bases that match TRBD2. J was trimmed by 1 base and V by 4 bases; bases with no gene match: 7. CDR3 length equals 15 residues. Germline lookup yields CDR1 MNHEY and CDR2 SMNVEV (reference sequence). CDR3 DNA: TGTGCCAGCAGTTCCCCCTCAGCGGGATCCTACGAGCAGTACTTC. This translates into CASSSPSAGSYEQYF.

This clone was observed many times. The chain joins TRBV28 to TRBJ1-2, with D unresolved. CDR1 MDHEN and CDR2 SYDVKM come from the germline V gene. The CDR3 covers 14 residues. Trimming stripped 11 bases from V and 2 bases from J, with 18 bases between. As DNA, the CDR3 is TGTGCCGACCAAGATGCGACGGGAAACTATGGCTACACCTTC. This sequence encodes CADQDATGNYGYTF.

This clone was observed a handful of times. The chain couples TRBV19 to TRBJ1-2, with D uncertain. Germline V gene sequence: CDR1 LNHDA, CDR2 SQIVND (reference sequence). V was pared by 5 bases and J by 2 bases, with 15 bases between. CDR3 length equals 15 residues. CDR3 protein: CASSPPAKANYGYTF. The DNA for the CDR3 is TGTGCCAGTAGTCCCCCAGCGAAAGCAAACTATGGCTACACCTTC.

The chain uses TRBV30 and TRBJ2-1; possibly TRBD2 for D (6 bases). This CDR3 has 14 amino acids. Germline V gene data show CDR1 as GTSNPN and CDR2 as SVGIG (reference sequence). The V end lost 3 bases, the J end lost 7 bases, and 16 bases lay between the germline ends. The CDR3 nucleotides read TGTGCCTGGAGGTCCGGGTCCGGGAGAAATGAGCAGTTCTTC. It yields the protein CAWRSGSGRNEQFF.